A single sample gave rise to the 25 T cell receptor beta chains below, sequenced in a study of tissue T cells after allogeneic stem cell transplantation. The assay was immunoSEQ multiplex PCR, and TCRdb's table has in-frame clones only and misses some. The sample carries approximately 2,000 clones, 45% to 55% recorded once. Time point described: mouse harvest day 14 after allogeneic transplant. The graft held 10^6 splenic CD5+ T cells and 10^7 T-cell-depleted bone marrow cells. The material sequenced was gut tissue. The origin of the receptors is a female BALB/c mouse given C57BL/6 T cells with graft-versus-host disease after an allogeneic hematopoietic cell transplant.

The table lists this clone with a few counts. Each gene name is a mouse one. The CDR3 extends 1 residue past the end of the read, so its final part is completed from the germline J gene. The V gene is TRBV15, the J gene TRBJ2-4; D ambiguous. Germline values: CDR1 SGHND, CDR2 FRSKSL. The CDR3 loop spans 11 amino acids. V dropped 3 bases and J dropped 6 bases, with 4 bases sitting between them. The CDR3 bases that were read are TGTGCCAGCAGTTTCGACAACACCTTGTAC. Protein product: CASSFDNTLY. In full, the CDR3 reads CASSFDNTLYF.

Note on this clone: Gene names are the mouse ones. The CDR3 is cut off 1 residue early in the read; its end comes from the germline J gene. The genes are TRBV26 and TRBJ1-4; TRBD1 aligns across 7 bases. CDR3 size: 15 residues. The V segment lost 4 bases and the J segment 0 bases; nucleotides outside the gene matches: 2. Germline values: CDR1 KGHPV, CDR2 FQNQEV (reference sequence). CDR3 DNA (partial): TGTGCCAGCAGTCGGGGACAGATTTCCAACGAAAGATTATTT. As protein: CASSRGQISNERLF. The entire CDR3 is CASSRGQISNERLFF.

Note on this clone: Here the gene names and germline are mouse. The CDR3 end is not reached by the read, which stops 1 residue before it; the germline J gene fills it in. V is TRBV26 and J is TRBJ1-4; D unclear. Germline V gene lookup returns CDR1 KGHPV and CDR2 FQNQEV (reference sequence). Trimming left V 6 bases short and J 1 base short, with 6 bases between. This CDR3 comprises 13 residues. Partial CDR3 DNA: TGTGCCAGCAGCCGAAATTCCAACGAAAGATTATTT. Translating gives CASSRNSNERLF. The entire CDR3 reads CASSRNSNERLFF.

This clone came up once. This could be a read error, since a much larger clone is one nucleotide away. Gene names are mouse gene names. The sequenced CDR3 bases are TGTGCCCGCAGTGAGACAGGGTTGGACGAAAGATTATTT. This encodes CARSETGLDERLF. The full CDR3 is CARSETGLDERLFF. The V call is TRBV13-3, the J call TRBJ1-4; 7 bases line up with TRBD1. The read ends 1 residue shy of where the CDR3 ends; the end is completed using the germline J gene. The CDR3 extends over 14 amino acids. Per germline, CDR1 NNHDY and CDR2 SYVADS. Based on the CDR3 plus reference TRBV13-3 and TRBJ1-4, the full variable domain is EAAVTQSPRSKVAVTGGKVTLSCHQTNNHDYMYWYRQDTGHGLRLIHYSYVADSTEKGDIPDGYKASRPSQENFSLILELASLSQTAVYFCARSETGLDERLFFGHGTKLSVL.

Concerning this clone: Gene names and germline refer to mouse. The sequenced part of the CDR3 DNA is TGTGCCAGCAGGTGGACAGGGGGAAACACAGAAGTCTTC. This gives the protein CASRWTGGNTEVF. The CDR3, in full, reads CASRWTGGNTEVFF. V usage is TRBV26 and J usage is TRBJ1-1; 10 bases map to TRBD1. The missing CDR3 end, 1 residue past where the read stops, is filled in from the germline J gene. This CDR3 has 14 residues. After removal of 6 bases from V and 1 base from J, the junction contained 2 bases not matched to a gene. The germline V gene encodes CDR1 KGHPV and CDR2 FQNQEV (reference sequence).

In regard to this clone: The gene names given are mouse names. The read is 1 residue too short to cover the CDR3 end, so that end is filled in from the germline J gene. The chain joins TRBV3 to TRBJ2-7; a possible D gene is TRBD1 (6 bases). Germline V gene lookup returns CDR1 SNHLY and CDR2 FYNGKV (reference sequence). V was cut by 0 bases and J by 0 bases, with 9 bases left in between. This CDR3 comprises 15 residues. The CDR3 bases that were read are TGTGCCAGCAGCTTAGCGGGACAAAGCTCCTATGAACAGTAC. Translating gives CASSLAGQSSYEQY. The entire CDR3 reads CASSLAGQSSYEQYF.

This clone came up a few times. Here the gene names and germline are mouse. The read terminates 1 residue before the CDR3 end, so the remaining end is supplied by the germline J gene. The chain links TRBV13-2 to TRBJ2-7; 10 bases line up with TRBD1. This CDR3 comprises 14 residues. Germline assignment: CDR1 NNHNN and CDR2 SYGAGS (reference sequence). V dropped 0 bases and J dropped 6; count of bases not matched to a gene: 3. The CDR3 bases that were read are TGTGCCAGCGGTGATGGACAGGGGGCGGGTGAACAGTAC. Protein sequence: CASGDGQGAGEQY. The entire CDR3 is CASGDGQGAGEQYF.

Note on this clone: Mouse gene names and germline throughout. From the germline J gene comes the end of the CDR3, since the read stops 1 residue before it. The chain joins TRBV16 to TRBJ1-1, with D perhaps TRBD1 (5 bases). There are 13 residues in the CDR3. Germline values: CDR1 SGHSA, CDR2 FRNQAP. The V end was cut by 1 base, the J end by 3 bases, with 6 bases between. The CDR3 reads CASSLAGYTEVFF. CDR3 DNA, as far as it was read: TGTGCAAGCAGCTTAGCAGGGTACACAGAAGTCTTC.

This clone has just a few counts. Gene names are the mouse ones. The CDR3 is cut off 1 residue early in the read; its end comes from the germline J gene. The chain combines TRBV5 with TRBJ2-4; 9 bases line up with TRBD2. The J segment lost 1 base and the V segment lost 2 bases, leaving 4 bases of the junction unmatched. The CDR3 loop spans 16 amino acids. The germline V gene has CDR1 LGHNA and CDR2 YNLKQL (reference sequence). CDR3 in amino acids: CASSQLGGMGQNTLYF. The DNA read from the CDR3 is TGTGCCAGCAGCCAACTGGGGGGGATGGGTCAAAACACCTTGTAC.

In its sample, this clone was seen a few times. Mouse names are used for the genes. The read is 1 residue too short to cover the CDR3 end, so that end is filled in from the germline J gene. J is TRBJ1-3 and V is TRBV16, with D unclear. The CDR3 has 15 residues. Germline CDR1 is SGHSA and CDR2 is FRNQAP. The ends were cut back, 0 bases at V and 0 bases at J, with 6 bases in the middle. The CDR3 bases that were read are TGTGCAAGCAGCTTAGATACCAATTCTGGAAATACGCTCTAT. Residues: CASSLDTNSGNTLY. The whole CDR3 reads CASSLDTNSGNTLYF.

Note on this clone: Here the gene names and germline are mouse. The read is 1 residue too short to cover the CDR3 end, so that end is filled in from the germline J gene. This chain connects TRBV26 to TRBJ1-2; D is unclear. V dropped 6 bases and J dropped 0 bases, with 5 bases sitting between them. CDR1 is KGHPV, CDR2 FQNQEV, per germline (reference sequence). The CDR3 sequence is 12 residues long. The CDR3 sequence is CASRTTNSDYTF. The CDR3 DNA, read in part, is TGTGCCAGCAGGACAACAAACTCCGACTACACC.

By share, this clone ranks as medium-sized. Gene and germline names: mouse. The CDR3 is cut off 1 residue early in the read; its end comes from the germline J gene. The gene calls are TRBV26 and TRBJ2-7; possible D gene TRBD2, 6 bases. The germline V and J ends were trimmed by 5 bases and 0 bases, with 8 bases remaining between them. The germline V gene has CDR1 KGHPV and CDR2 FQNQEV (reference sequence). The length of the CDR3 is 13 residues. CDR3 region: CASSGGLSYEQYF. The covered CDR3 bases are TGTGCCAGCAGTGGGGGACTCTCCTATGAACAGTAC.

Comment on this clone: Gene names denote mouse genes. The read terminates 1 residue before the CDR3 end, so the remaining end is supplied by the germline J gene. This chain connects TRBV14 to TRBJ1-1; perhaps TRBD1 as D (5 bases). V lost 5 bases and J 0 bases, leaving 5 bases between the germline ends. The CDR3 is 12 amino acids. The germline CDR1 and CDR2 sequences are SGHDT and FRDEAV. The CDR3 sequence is CASRGQNTEVFF. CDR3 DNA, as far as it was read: TGTGCCAGCAGGGGACAGAACACAGAAGTCTTC.

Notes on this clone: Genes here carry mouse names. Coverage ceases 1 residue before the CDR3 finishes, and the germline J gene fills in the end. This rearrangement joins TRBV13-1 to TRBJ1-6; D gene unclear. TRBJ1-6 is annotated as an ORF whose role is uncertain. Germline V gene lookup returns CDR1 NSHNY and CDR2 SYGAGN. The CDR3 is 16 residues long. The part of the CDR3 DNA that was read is TGTGCAGCAGTGATGCACCGGAATTCCTATAATTCGCCCCTCTAC. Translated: CAAVMHRNSYNSPLY. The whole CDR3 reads CAAVMHRNSYNSPLYF.

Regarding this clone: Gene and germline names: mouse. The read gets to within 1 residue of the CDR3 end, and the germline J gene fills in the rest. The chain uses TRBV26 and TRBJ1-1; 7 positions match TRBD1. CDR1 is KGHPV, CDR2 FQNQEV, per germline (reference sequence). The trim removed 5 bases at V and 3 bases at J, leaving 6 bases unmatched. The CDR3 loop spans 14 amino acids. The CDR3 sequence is CASSARDSDTEVFF. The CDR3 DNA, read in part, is TGTGCCAGCAGTGCCCGGGACAGCGACACAGAAGTCTTC.

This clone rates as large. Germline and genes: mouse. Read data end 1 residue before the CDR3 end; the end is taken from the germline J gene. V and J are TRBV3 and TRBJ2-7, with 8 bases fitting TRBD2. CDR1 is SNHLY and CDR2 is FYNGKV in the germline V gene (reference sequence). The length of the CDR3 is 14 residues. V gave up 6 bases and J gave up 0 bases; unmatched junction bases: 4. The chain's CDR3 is CASSRLGSSYEQYF. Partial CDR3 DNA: TGTGCCAGCAGTCGACTGGGGAGCTCCTATGAACAGTAC.

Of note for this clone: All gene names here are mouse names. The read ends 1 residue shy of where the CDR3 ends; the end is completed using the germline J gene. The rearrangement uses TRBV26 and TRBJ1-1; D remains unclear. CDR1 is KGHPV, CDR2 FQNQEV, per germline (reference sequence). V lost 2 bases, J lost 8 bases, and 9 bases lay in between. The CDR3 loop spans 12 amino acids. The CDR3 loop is CASSLPGGEVFF. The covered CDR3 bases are TGTGCCAGCAGTCTGCCGGGAGGGGAAGTCTTC.

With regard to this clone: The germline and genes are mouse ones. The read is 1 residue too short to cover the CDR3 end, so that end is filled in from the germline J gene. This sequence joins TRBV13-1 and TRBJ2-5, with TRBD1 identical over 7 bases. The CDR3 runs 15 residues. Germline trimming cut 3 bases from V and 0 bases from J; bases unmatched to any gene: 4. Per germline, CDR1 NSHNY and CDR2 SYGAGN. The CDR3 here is CASSGGQNNQDTQYF. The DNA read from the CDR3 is TGTGCCAGCAGTGGGGGACAGAATAACCAAGACACCCAGTAC.

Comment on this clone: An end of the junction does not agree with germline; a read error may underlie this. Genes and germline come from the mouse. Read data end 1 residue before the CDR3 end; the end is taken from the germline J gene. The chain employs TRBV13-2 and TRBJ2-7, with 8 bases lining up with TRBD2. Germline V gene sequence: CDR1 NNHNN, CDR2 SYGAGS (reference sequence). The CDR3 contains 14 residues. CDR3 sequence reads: CASSDDWGGYEQYF. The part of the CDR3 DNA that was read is TGTGCCAGCAGTGATGACTGGGGCGGCTATGAACAGTAC.

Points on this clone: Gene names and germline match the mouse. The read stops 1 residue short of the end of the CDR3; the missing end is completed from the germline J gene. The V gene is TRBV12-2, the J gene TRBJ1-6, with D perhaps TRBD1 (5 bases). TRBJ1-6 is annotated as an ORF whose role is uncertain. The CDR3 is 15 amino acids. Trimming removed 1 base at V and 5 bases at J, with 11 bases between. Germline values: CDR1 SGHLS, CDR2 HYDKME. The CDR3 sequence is CASSLGPINNSPLYF. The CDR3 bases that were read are TGTGCCAGCTCTCTGGGGCCCATTAATAATTCGCCCCTCTAC.

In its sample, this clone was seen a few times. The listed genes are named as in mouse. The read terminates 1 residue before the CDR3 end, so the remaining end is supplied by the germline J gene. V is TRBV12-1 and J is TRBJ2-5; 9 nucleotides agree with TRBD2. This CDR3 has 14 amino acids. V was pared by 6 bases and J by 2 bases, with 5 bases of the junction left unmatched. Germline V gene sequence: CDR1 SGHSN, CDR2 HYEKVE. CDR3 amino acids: CASRTGLGQDTQYF. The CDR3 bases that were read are TGTGCCAGCCGAACGGGACTGGGCCAAGACACCCAGTAC.

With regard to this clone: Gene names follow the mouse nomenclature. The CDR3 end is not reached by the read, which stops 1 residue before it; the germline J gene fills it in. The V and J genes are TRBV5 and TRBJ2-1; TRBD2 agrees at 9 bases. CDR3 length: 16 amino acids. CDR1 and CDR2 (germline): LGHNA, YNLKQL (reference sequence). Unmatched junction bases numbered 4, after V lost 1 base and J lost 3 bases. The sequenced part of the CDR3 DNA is TGTGCCAGCAGCCAAGTGGGGGGGCGCGGCTATGCTGAGCAGTTC. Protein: CASSQVGGRGYAEQF. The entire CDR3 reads CASSQVGGRGYAEQFF.

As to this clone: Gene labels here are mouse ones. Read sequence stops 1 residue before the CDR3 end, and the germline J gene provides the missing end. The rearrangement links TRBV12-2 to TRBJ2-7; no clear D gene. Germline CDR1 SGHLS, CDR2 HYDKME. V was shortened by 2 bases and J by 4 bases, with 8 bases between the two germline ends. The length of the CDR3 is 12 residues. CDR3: CASSPALYEQYF. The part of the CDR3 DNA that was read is TGTGCCAGCTCTCCCGCCCTTTATGAACAGTAC. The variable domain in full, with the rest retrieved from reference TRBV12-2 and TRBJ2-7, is NSGVVQSPRYIIKGKGERSILKCIPISGHLSVAWYQQTQGQELKFFIQHYDKMERDKGNLPSRFSVQQFDDYHSEMNMSALELEDSAVYFCASSPALYEQYFGPGTRLTVL.

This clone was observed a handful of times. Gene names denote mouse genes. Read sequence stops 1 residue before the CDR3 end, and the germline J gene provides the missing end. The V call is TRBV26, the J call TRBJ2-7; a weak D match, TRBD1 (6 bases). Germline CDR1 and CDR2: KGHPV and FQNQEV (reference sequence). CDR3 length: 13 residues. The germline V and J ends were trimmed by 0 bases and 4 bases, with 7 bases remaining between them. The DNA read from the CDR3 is TGTGCCAGCAGTCTGTCGAGGGGGTATGAACAGTAC. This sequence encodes CASSLSRGYEQY. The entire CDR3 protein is CASSLSRGYEQYF.

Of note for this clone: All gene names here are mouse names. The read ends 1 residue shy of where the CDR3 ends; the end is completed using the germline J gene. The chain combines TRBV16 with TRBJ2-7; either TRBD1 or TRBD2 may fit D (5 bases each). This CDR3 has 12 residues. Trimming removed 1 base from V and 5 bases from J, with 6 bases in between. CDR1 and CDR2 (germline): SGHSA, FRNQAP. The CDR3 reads CASSLAGDEQYF. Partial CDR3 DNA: TGTGCAAGCAGCTTAGCGGGGGATGAACAGTAC. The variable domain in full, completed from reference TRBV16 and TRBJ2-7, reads NAGVIQTPRHKVTGKGQEATLWCEPISGHSAVFWYRQTIVQGLEFLTYFRNQAPIDDSGMPKERFSAQMPNQSHSTLKIQSTQPQDSAVYLCASSLAGDEQYFGPGTRLTVL.